This TCR beta chain was identified during a study of tumor-infiltrating lymphocytes in primary liver carcinoma. The input was approximately 500 ng total RNA; TCR beta cDNA was made from it with a constant-region primer. ARM-PCR was slightly modified, and three nested multiplex PCR rounds with it gave rise to the TCR beta libraries. TRBV1-TRBV30 forward primers paired with a C-beta reverse primer were used in the first two PCR rounds, which ran roughly 9 cycles each. One entry per CDR3 protein results from TCRdb running MiXCR on the multiplex PCR reads. The sample shows about 330,000 distinct CDR3 sequences, around three fifths of them seen only once. The authors took blood RNA from unsorted whole blood and also extracted germline DNA. V was clipped by 8 bases and J by 13 bases, with 19 bases between them. The CDR3 totals 12 residues. Germline V gene data show CDR1 as ENHRY and CDR2 as SYGVKD.

The sequencing input was peripheral blood. The chain uses TRBV10-3 and TRBJ2-3; tentatively, D is TRBD2 (5 bases). The origin of this receptor is a man aged 35-49 years with primary liver carcinoma and hepatitis B virus infection. CDR3 region: CAIGYEGTAEYF. CDR3 nucleotides: TGTGCCATCGGTTATGAGGGTACGGCGGAGTATTTT.